The 13 T cell receptor beta chains in this list originate from one sample, sequenced in a study of chemoradiotherapy in HPV16-positive cancers. Clones were read by immunoSEQ multiplex PCR, and TCRdb kept only the in-frame ones, dropping some. The sample holds 13,000 to 15,000 clones; just under 70% are singletons and the top ten take approximately 18%. Sampling was conducted from a patient who underwent chemoradiotherapy. The origin of the receptors is a human donor with HPV-associated anogenital cancer.

This clone was seen a few times. V usage is TRBV7-9 and J usage is TRBJ2-7; D may be TRBD2 (7 bases). V lost 5 bases and J 5 bases, leaving 19 bases between the germline ends. Germline V gene sequence: CDR1 SEHNR, CDR2 FQNEAQ (reference sequence). CDR3 length equals 15 residues. CDR3 nucleotide sequence: TGTGCCAGCAGCCCAGAGGGGGGGCGGAAACACGAGCAGTACTTC. Translation: CASSPEGGRKHEQYF.

This chain links TRBV7-2 with TRBJ2-7, with D possibly matching TRBD2 (5 bases). Germline-derived CDR1 and CDR2 are SGHTA and FQGNSA. V gave up 5 bases and J gave up 7 bases, with 24 bases separating them. The CDR3 has 16 amino acids. CDR3 region: CASSNPVSTRLQEQYF. The CDR3 DNA reads TGTGCCAGCAGCAACCCTGTCTCCACTAGACTTCAGGAGCAGTACTTC.

The chain couples TRBV5-1 to TRBJ2-7; D not resolved. Germline lookup yields CDR1 SGHRS and CDR2 YFSETQ. V lost 6 bases, J lost 2 bases, and 15 bases lay in between. This CDR3 spans 14 amino acids. CDR3 coding DNA: TGCGCCAGCAAATCCGACTCGGCCACCTACGAGCAGTACTTC. Translation gives CASKSDSATYEQYF.

This clone was seen a few times. The CDR3 DNA is TGTGCCAGCTCGACTAGCGGGGGGGCCCGTGAGCAGTTCTTC. Amino acids: CASSTSGGAREQFF. This chain links TRBV18 with TRBJ2-1; TRBD2 matches 14 bases. The CDR3 totals 14 residues. V was clipped by 6 bases and J by 9 bases; unmatched bases: 4. Germline V gene lookup returns CDR1 KGHSH and CDR2 LQKENI.

The chain recombines TRBV5-1 with TRBJ2-4, with D unclear. V shed 3 bases and J shed 0 bases, with 13 bases lying between them. CDR1 and CDR2 (germline): SGHRS, YFSETQ. The CDR3 is 16 amino acids. This CDR3 is CASSSGRNLAKNIQYF. The CDR3 coding sequence is TGCGCCAGCAGCTCAGGACGAAATCTAGCCAAAAACATTCAGTACTTC.

The chain joins TRBV5-8 to TRBJ1-5, with D unclear. The germline V gene encodes CDR1 SGHTS and CDR2 YDEGEE. Deletions cut 0 bases from V and 5 bases from J, with 9 bases between. There are 14 residues in the CDR3. The CDR3 loop is CASSLVPGYQPQHF. CDR3 DNA: TGTGCCAGCAGCTTGGTCCCGGGTTATCAGCCCCAGCATTTT.

This chain connects TRBV19 to TRBJ2-5, with a weak D call TRBD2 (5 bases). This CDR3 is 16 amino acids long. Germline V gene data show CDR1 as LNHDA and CDR2 as SQIVND (reference sequence). V gave up 5 bases and J gave up 5 bases, with 21 bases separating them. The CDR3 DNA reads TGTGCCAGTAGTGACCGATTCAGGACTTCCAGGGAGACCCAGTACTTC. Protein sequence: CASSDRFRTSRETQYF.

This clone was seen only once. V and J are TRBV5-1 and TRBJ2-2, with TRBD2 identical over 7 bases. Looked up from germline, CDR1 is SGHRS and CDR2 is YFSETQ. Losses at the gene ends were 4 bases for V and 5 bases for J; bases not matched to a gene: 5. This CDR3 spans 14 amino acids. CDR3 residues: CASSLYGGTGELFF. Written as DNA, the CDR3 is TGCGCCAGCAGCCTCTACGGGGGGACCGGGGAGCTGTTTTTT.

V gene TRBV27 combines with J gene TRBJ1-1; TRBD1 might be the D (6 bases). With 6 bases removed from V and 3 bases from J, the gap between germline ends came to 17 bases. This CDR3 comprises 15 residues. Germline V gene data show CDR1 as MNHEY and CDR2 as SMNVEV (reference sequence). The CDR3 protein is CASRPPMGGYTEAFF. The CDR3 coding sequence is TGTGCCAGCAGACCCCCGATGGGGGGCTACACTGAAGCTTTCTTT.

The rearrangement links TRBV5-4 to TRBJ2-7; D might be TRBD1 or TRBD2, each matching 5 bases. Germline V gives CDR1 SGHNT, CDR2 YYREEE (reference sequence). The length of the CDR3 is 14 residues. Trimming took 4 bases from V and 5 from J, leaving 16 bases between them. This chain's CDR3 is CASSARDGVNEQYF. In DNA form, the CDR3 reads TGTGCCAGCAGCGCCCGGGACGGAGTAAACGAGCAGTACTTC.

In its sample, this clone was seen a few times. The chain couples TRBV10-1 to TRBJ2-5, with D unclear. The V gene lost 4 bases and the J gene lost 7 bases, with 16 bases spanning the gap. CDR1 is WNHNN, CDR2 SYGVQD, per germline (reference sequence). This CDR3 has 14 amino acids. The CDR3 region is CASSAGSATGTQYF. CDR3 bases: TGCGCCAGCAGTGCCGGGTCCGCGACGGGGACCCAGTACTTC.

V and J are TRBV19 and TRBJ1-1; a possible D gene is TRBD1 (5 bases). The length of the CDR3 is 11 residues. Trimming removed 9 bases at V and 8 bases at J, with 13 bases between. Germline CDR1 reads LNHDA; CDR2 reads SQIVND (reference sequence). CDR3 DNA sequence: TGTGCCAGCCAGGACATTTACGAAGCTTTCTTT. Its translation: CASQDIYEAFF.

The rearrangement uses TRBV4-1 and TRBJ1-5, with 10 positions matching TRBD1. V gave up 0 bases and J gave up 5 bases; unmatched junction bases: 10. The CDR3 has 18 amino acids. CDR1 and CDR2 (germline): MGHRA, YSYEKL. DNA of the CDR3: TGCGCCAGCAGCCAAGAACTTCCGACAGGGGGCGCGGATCAGCCCCAGCATTTT. Its translation is CASSQELPTGGADQPQHF.